This T cell receptor beta chain was captured by sequencing in a study of blood T cell repertoires in COVID-19. Overall study context: COVID-19 samples from acute and convalescent phases originated in the United States, Italy and Spain. Sample material is recorded as cDNA or gDNA derived from T cells, B-cell-depleted T cells, or PBMCs.

The length of the CDR3 is 13 residues. Looked up from germline, CDR1 is SGHTA and CDR2 is FQGNSA. V was shortened by 1 base and J by 7 bases, with 11 bases between the two germline ends. Under the authors' procedure: Estimates of nucleated cell counts were drawn from the amplification of reference gene primers. This table comes from immunoSEQ multiplex PCR, and its TCRdb copy is limited to in-frame clones, with some not included. V and J calls and clone size are those listed in that table; D and trimming were worked out from the DNA. The profile shows 150,000 to 200,000 clones, 65% to 85% of them singletons.

Material: peripheral blood. The chain links TRBV7-2 to TRBJ2-7, with a weak D call TRBD2 (5 bases). This clonotype originated in a woman in her twenties or thirties with acute or convalescent COVID-19. The CDR3 sequence is CASSLEFGGEQYF. The CDR3 DNA is TGTGCCAGCAGCTTAGAGTTTGGAGGAGAGCAGTACTTC.